This TCR beta chain derives from a study of cytomegalovirus exposure and HLA in healthy donors. Notes on the study in general: An analysis was carried out at a later point. It showed that HLA-associated TCR beta chains were more clonally expanded than equally common non-associated chains. V segments that were indistinguishable, TRBV6-2 and TRBV6-3 among them, were omitted from analysis.

Regarding this clone: Antigen unknown.

Trimming pared 3 bases from V and 3 bases from J, leaving 6 bases between. This CDR3 region has 12 residues. Germline V gene data show CDR1 as WSHSY and CDR2 as SAAADI. The PCR contained 60 Vbeta and 13 Jbeta primers. Original data processing: Roughly 76 million unique TCR beta chains, about 10 million of them shared, were counted by a later analysis. The repertoire was sequenced with immunoSEQ multiplex PCR; TCRdb's copy has only in-frame clones and lacks some. D and trimming come from the DNA, and the V and J calls and clone size come from that table. The table shows 120,000 to 150,000 clones, with more than 75% occurring only once.

The chain links TRBV10-2 to TRBJ2-7; D is unclear. The receptor's source is a man aged 18 to 30 in good health and CMV-seronegative. The sample consisted of PBMCs. The CDR3 reads CASSEVGYEQYF. DNA of the CDR3: TGCGCCAGCAGTGAAGTCGGCTACGAGCAGTACTTC.